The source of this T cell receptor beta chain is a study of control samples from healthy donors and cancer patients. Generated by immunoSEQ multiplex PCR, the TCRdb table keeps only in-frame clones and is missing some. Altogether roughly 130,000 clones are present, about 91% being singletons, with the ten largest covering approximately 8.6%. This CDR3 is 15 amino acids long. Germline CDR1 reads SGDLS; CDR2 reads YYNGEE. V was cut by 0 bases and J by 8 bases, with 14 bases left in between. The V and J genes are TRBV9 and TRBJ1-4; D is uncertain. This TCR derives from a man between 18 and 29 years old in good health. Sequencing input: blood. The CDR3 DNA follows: TGTGCCAGCAGCGTAGCTAACGGGCGCGCGGAAAAACTGTTTTTT. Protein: CASSVANGRAEKLFF.